This is a list of T cell receptor beta chains from one sample in a study of cytomegalovirus exposure and HLA in healthy donors. Repertoires were generated with immunoSEQ multiplex PCR, while TCRdb's copy carries only in-frame clones and drops some. The profile covers about 180,000 clones, with less than 90% appearing a single time and less than 1.5% taken by the ten largest. The sequenced sample consisted of PBMCs. The receptors shown here come from a girl under 18 in good health and CMV-seropositive. Each CDR3 is given with its conserved first and last residue. A D gene is named only where the DNA matches it firmly. For some rows the clone size is stated as once, few or many, or as a class when expanded; others skip it.

D gene,J gene,V gene,clone size,CDR3 protein,CDR3 DNA
.,TRBJ2-7,TRBV7-2,.,CASSLEFASRYEQYF,TGTGCCAGCAGCTTAGAATTCGCTAGCAGGTACGAGCAGTACTTC
TRBD1,TRBJ1-5,TRBV27,.,CASSLGQEWHF,TGTGCCAGCAGTCTCGGACAGGAATGGCATTTT
TRBD2,TRBJ2-3,TRBV5-1,.,CASNLGLADLTDTQYF,TGCGCCAGCAACCTGGGACTAGCGGATCTCACAGATACGCAGTATTTT
TRBD2,TRBJ2-5,TRBV7-3,.,CASSLTGLAVQETQYF,TGTGCCAGCAGCTTAACAGGACTAGCGGTTCAAGAGACCCAGTACTTC
.,TRBJ2-1,TRBV27,.,CASSRDRGGAHNEQFF,TGTGCCAGCAGTCGCGACAGGGGAGGGGCGCACAATGAGCAGTTCTTC
.,TRBJ1-5,TRBV19,few,CASRAYYAGFSNQPQHF,TGTGCCAGTAGGGCCTACTATGCAGGGTTTAGCAATCAGCCCCAGCATTTT
.,TRBJ2-1,TRBV7-9,.,CASSHDSSYNEQFF,TGTGCCAGCAGCCATGACTCGTCCTACAATGAGCAGTTCTTC
TRBD1,TRBJ2-7,TRBV5-6,.,CASSLGTGGYEQYF,TGTGCCAGCAGCCTAGGGACAGGCGGATACGAGCAGTACTTC
.,TRBJ2-7,TRBV6-1,few,CAASKAGYSYEQYF,TGTGCCGCCTCCAAGGCAGGGTATTCCTACGAGCAGTACTTC
.,TRBJ1-3,TRBV6-5,few,CASSRQSSGNTIYF,TGTGCCAGCAGCAGACAGAGCTCTGGAAACACCATATATTTT
.,TRBJ1-5,TRBV19,.,CATSRRGRQPQHF,TGTGCCACCTCCCGCAGGGGAAGGCAGCCCCAGCATTTT
TRBD2,TRBJ2-7,TRBV7-6,.,CASSLPRGTSGRYEQYF,TGTGCCAGCAGCTTACCGAGAGGGACTAGCGGGAGATACGAGCAGTACTTC
.,TRBJ2-7,TRBV7-2,.,CASSFGGSSYEQYF,TGTGCCAGCAGCTTTGGAGGGAGCTCCTACGAGCAGTACTTC
TRBD2,TRBJ2-3,TRBV15,.,CATSRGPTSGRLADTQYF,TGTGCCACCAGCAGAGGCCCTACTAGCGGGAGGTTGGCGGATACGCAGTATTTT
TRBD2,TRBJ2-1,TRBV2,.,CASSTGGGILATSYNEQFF,TGTGCCAGCAGCACGGGCGGGGGGATACTAGCGACCTCCTACAATGAGCAGTTCTTC
.,TRBJ2-7,TRBV29-1,.,CSVDSGGGYEQYF,TGCAGCGTTGACAGTGGGGGCGGGTACGAGCAGTACTTC
.,TRBJ2-1,TRBV6-1,.,CASRRYNEQFF,TGTGCCAGCAGGAGGTACAATGAGCAGTTCTTC
.,TRBJ2-7,TRBV6-5,few,CASSRGGTYEQYF,TGTGCCAGCAGTCGTGGGGGCACCTACGAGCAGTACTTC
TRBD1,TRBJ1-4,TRBV7-2,.,CASSLEWTGIEVGQKLFF,TGTGCCAGCAGCTTAGAATGGACAGGGATAGAGGTGGGACAGAAACTGTTTTTT
TRBD1,TRBJ1-1,TRBV4-2,few,CASSQAGGDTEAFF,TGTGCCAGCAGCCAAGCAGGGGGCGACACTGAAGCTTTCTTT
.,TRBJ2-7,TRBV5-1,.,CASSFLADTYEQYF,TGCGCCAGCAGCTTCCTAGCCGATACCTACGAGCAGTACTTC
.,TRBJ1-5,TRBV25-1,.,CASSDGYNQPQHF,TGTGCCAGCAGTGACGGGTACAATCAGCCCCAGCATTTT
.,TRBJ2-5,TRBV6-5,.,CASRTGQRLGGAQYF,TGTGCCAGCAGGACAGGACAGAGGCTAGGGGGGGCCCAGTACTTC
.,TRBJ2-7,TRBV29-1,.,CSALSSGYEQYF,TGCAGCGCCCTAAGTTCTGGCTACGAGCAGTACTTC
.,TRBJ2-6,TRBV9,few,CASSVSPGHFDVLTF,TGTGCCAGCAGCGTGTCCCCAGGCCACTTCGACGTCCTGACTTTC
.,TRBJ1-4,TRBV18,few,CASSPQGTNEKLFF,TGTGCCAGCTCACCGCAGGGCACTAATGAAAAACTGTTTTTT
.,TRBJ1-1,TRBV20-1,.,CSASSKAFF,TGCAGTGCTAGTTCCAAAGCTTTCTTT
.,TRBJ2-7,TRBV4-1,.,CASSQGGRSRGRQYF,TGCGCCAGCAGCCAAGGGGGGCGATCCAGGGGTAGGCAGTACTTC
.,TRBJ2-7,TRBV4-1,few,CASSQGRVGPYEQYF,TGCGCCAGCAGCCAAGGGAGGGTAGGTCCCTACGAGCAGTACTTC
TRBD1,TRBJ2-1,TRBV10-1,.,CASSSTGGRYNEQFF,TGCGCCAGCAGTTCTACAGGGGGCAGGTACAATGAGCAGTTCTTC
TRBD1,TRBJ1-1,TRBV4-1,.,CASSPGTGNTEAFF,TGCGCCAGCAGCCCCGGGACAGGGAACACTGAAGCTTTCTTT
TRBD2,TRBJ2-3,TRBV5-4,.,CASSSGTSGRDVTDTQYF,TGTGCCAGCAGCTCGGGGACTAGCGGGAGGGATGTCACAGATACGCAGTATTTT
.,TRBJ1-5,TRBV27,.,CASSLSGRDNQPQHF,TGTGCCAGCAGTTTAAGTGGCAGGGACAATCAGCCCCAGCATTTT
.,TRBJ1-1,TRBV4-1,.,CASSQAQGYGTEAFF,TGCGCCAGCAGCCAAGCCCAGGGGTACGGCACTGAAGCTTTCTTT
.,TRBJ2-3,TRBV6-4,.,CASSDSSGGSTDTQYF,TGTGCCAGCAGTGACTCGTCTGGGGGGAGCACAGATACGCAGTATTTT
TRBD2,TRBJ2-3,TRBV4-1,.,CASSQVAGGPDTQYF,TGCGCCAGCAGCCAAGTAGCGGGAGGGCCAGATACGCAGTATTTT
TRBD2,TRBJ2-1,TRBV4-1,few,CASSQGLKGGLARNEQFF,TGCGCCAGCAGCCAGGGCTTAAAGGGGGGACTAGCCCGCAATGAGCAGTTCTTC
TRBD2,TRBJ2-3,TRBV4-1,few,CASSRGLAGTQYF,TGCGCCAGCAGCCGAGGACTAGCGGGGACGCAGTATTTT
.,TRBJ2-3,TRBV1,.,CTSSQDQGRGMRESVDTQYF,TGCACCAGCAGCCAAGATCAGGGTCGAGGGATGCGGGAATCAGTAGATACGCAGTATTTT
TRBD2,TRBJ2-7,TRBV15,.,CATSRDPGPGGNYEQYF,TGTGCCACCAGCAGAGATCCGGGGCCGGGAGGGAACTACGAGCAGTACTTC
.,TRBJ1-1,TRBV30,.,CAWDRRAEAFF,TGTGCCTGGGACAGGCGGGCTGAAGCTTTCTTT
.,TRBJ1-3,TRBV19,once,CASSILGGGSGNTIYF,TGTGCCAGTAGTATCCTGGGAGGAGGCTCTGGAAACACCATATATTTT
.,TRBJ2-2,TRBV19,.,CASSITGGGTGELFF,TGTGCCAGTAGTATAACAGGGGGGGGGACCGGGGAGCTGTTTTTT
.,TRBJ1-2,TRBV30,few,CAWSSMGGGYTF,TGTGCCTGGAGCTCTATGGGGGGTGGCTACACCTTC
TRBD2,TRBJ2-1,TRBV9,.,CASSPQRAGAGNEQFF,TGTGCCAGCAGCCCCCAGCGAGCGGGAGCAGGAAATGAGCAGTTCTTC
TRBD2,TRBJ2-7,TRBV4-2,.,CASSLGEGLAGERHEQYF,TGTGCCAGCAGCCTAGGGGAGGGACTAGCGGGAGAGAGGCACGAGCAGTACTTC
.,TRBJ1-1,TRBV30,.,CAWIGMNTEAFF,TGTGCCTGGATCGGTATGAACACTGAAGCTTTCTTT
TRBD2,TRBJ2-1,TRBV7-9,.,CASSSGGTSGASSYNEQFF,TGTGCCAGCAGCTCCGGGGGGACTAGCGGGGCCAGCTCCTACAATGAGCAGTTCTTC
TRBD2,TRBJ2-3,TRBV5-1,once,CASSLFSGRSDTQYF,TGCGCCAGCAGCTTGTTTAGCGGGAGGTCAGATACGCAGTATTTT
.,TRBJ2-5,TRBV7-9,.,CASSGWGQLGETQYF,TGTGCCAGCAGCGGATGGGGGCAGTTGGGGGAGACCCAGTACTTC
.,TRBJ1-2,TRBV10-3,.,CAISDIDASGIRRRAYGYTF,TGTGCCATCAGTGACATCGACGCTTCTGGGATCCGCAGGAGGGCCTATGGCTACACCTTC
TRBD1,TRBJ1-1,TRBV6-5,.,CASSYSRTGRNTEAFF,TGTGCCAGCAGTTACTCAAGGACAGGGAGGAATACTGAAGCTTTCTTT
TRBD1,TRBJ2-2,TRBV7-2,.,CASSLLDRGNTGELFF,TGTGCCAGCAGCTTACTGGACAGGGGTAACACCGGGGAGCTGTTTTTT
TRBD2,TRBJ2-1,TRBV4-2,.,CASSRAGGPPIGEQFF,TGTGCCAGCAGCCGAGCGGGAGGGCCCCCAATCGGTGAGCAGTTCTTC
.,TRBJ2-5,TRBV2,.,CASARQEQETQYF,TGTGCCAGCGCGAGACAAGAGCAAGAGACCCAGTACTTC
.,TRBJ2-5,TRBV2,.,CASGRGDGEAQYF,TGTGCCAGCGGCCGAGGGGATGGGGAGGCCCAGTACTTC
.,TRBJ2-1,TRBV30,.,CAGIAPRSYNEQFF,TGTGCCGGTATAGCTCCCCGCTCCTACAATGAGCAGTTCTTC
TRBD2,TRBJ2-5,TRBV5-1,.,CASSTGLFQETQYF,TGCGCCAGCAGCACGGGACTATTCCAAGAGACCCAGTACTTC
.,TRBJ2-7,TRBV9,.,CASSVDSSYEQYF,TGTGCCAGCAGCGTAGATAGCTCCTACGAGCAGTACTTC